One sample yielded the 29 T cell receptor beta chains listed below, sequenced in a study of technical replicates of blood from several donors. Assay used: immunoSEQ multiplex PCR; TCRdb lists only in-frame clones, some missing. Of about 83,000 clones in the sample, just over 95% were seen once. Sequencing input: T cells isolated from PBMCs. All receptors derive from a human donor in good health.

V is TRBV25-1 and J is TRBJ2-1; 7 nucleotides match TRBD2. CDR1 and CDR2 from the germline V gene are MGHDK and SYGVNS. J lost 8 bases, V lost 2 bases, and 6 bases had no gene match. There are 14 residues in the CDR3. The CDR3 loop is CASSEAGVIYEQFF. CDR3 coding DNA: TGTGCCAGCAGTGAAGCGGGAGTAATCTATGAGCAGTTCTTC.

The chain carries TRBV11-2 and TRBJ1-2, with 7 bases identical to TRBD1. Germline V gene sequence: CDR1 SGHAT, CDR2 FQNNGV. This CDR3 has 14 amino acids. Trimming removed 5 bases from V and 8 bases from J; junction bases left unmatched: 11. The CDR3 loop reads CASSPTYRGVGYTF. The DNA of the CDR3 is TGTGCCAGCAGCCCTACCTACAGGGGTGTGGGCTACACCTTC.

This chain connects TRBV29-1 to TRBJ1-2, with TRBD1 matching over 7 bases. The germline gives CDR1 SQVTM, CDR2 ANQGSEA. V lost 7 bases to trimming and J lost 4 bases; unmatched junction nucleotides: 6. The CDR3 totals 12 residues. The CDR3 here is CSALTGSYGYTF. The CDR3 DNA follows: TGCAGCGCTCTGACAGGGAGCTATGGCTACACCTTC.

In this sample, this clone turned up a few times. V and J are TRBV30 and TRBJ1-6; 7 bases map to TRBD1. Germline loops: CDR1 GTSNPN, CDR2 SVGIG (reference sequence). Losses at the gene ends were 0 bases for V and 7 bases for J; bases not matched to a gene: 3. The CDR3 spans 14 residues. CDR3 DNA sequence: TGTGCCTGGAGTGTAGGGGGCCCAAATTCACCCCTCCACTTT. It is translated as CAWSVGGPNSPLHF.

This clone is a singleton in its sample. J is TRBJ2-1 and V is TRBV10-3; 8 nucleotides agree with TRBD2. Losses at the gene ends were 4 bases for V and 6 bases for J; bases not matched to a gene: 5. CDR1 is ENHRY and CDR2 is SYGVKD in the germline V gene. This CDR3 is built from 14 residues. The CDR3 spells CAISVAGGTNEQFF. CDR3 coding DNA: TGTGCCATCAGTGTGGCGGGAGGTACCAATGAGCAGTTCTTC.

The chain employs TRBV5-8 and TRBJ1-4; 8 nucleotides match TRBD1. Germline-derived CDR1 and CDR2 are SGHTS and YDEGEE. The CDR3 is 18 residues long. After removal of 4 bases from V and 6 bases from J, the junction contained 17 bases not matched to a gene. CDR3 bases: TGTGCCAGCAGCCTTACCGGGACAGGACTTCTCAAGCATGAAAAACTGTTTTTT. Its protein is CASSLTGTGLLKHEKLFF.

This chain connects TRBV21-1 to TRBJ2-3; the table's TRBD2 call for D was not verified on the DNA. TRBV21-1 is a documented pseudogene. This CDR3 comprises 14 residues. CDR3 sequence: CASSKARVSDTQYF. CDR3 nucleotide sequence: TGTGCCAGCAGCAAAGCGAGGGTCTCAGATACGCAGTATTTT.

This chain links TRBV27 with TRBJ1-2; D is possibly TRBD1 (6 bases). Trimming left V 0 bases short and J 4 bases short, with 6 bases between. This CDR3 is 13 amino acids long. Germline CDR1 and CDR2: MNHEY and SMNVEV (reference sequence). The CDR3 DNA follows: TGTGCCAGCAGTTTATCACAGGGCTATGGCTACACCTTC. This sequence encodes CASSLSQGYGYTF.

This clone was picked up a small number of times. This chain joins TRBV4-1 and TRBJ2-1; 9 nucleotides line up with TRBD2. V trimming: 4 bases; J trimming: 6 bases; junction bases outside the gene matches: 4. CDR3 size: 14 residues. Germline V CDR1 and CDR2: MGHRA, YSYEKL. The CDR3 region is CASSPGLAGNEQFF. DNA for the CDR3: TGCGCCAGCAGCCCGGGACTAGCAGGCAATGAGCAGTTCTTC.

V and J are TRBV7-2 and TRBJ1-4; D not certain. The V gene's germline CDR1 is SGHTA and CDR2 FQGNSA. The CDR3 loop spans 18 amino acids. Trimming removed 1 base at V and 5 bases at J, with 20 bases between. The CDR3 DNA sequence: TGTGCCAGCAGCTTAGTGTACGGGGTCTCAGGCCCGAATGAAAAACTGTTTTTT. It yields the protein CASSLVYGVSGPNEKLFF.

This clone was seen a single time. At one end, the junction sequence differs from germline, possibly due to a read error. The V and J genes are TRBV4-1 and TRBJ1-5; D gene uncertain. The CDR3 consists of 15 residues. The V gene's germline CDR1 is MGHRA and CDR2 YSYEKL. This CDR3 is CASSEDLSSNQPQHF. The CDR3 DNA reads TGCGCCAGCAGCGAAGATTTGAGTAGCAATCAGCCCCAGCATTTT.

J is TRBJ2-7 and V is TRBV27; D gene unclear. The CDR3 spans 13 residues. The germline V gene has CDR1 MNHEY and CDR2 SMNVEV (reference sequence). Trimming shortened V by 4 bases and J by 0 bases, and 7 bases separated the two germline ends. The CDR3 sequence is CASSSSLSYEQYF. The CDR3 DNA is TGTGCCAGCAGTTCATCCCTCTCCTACGAGCAGTACTTC.

This clone was recorded only once. This chain uses TRBV7-9 with TRBJ1-1; TRBD1 agrees at 8 bases. The CDR3 has 13 residues. The germline CDR1 and CDR2 sequences are SEHNR and FQNEAQ (reference sequence). The trim removed 5 bases at V and 5 bases at J, leaving 4 bases unmatched. CDR3 DNA: TGTGCCAGCAGCCCTTGGACAGGGACTGAAGCTTTCTTT. This codes for CASSPWTGTEAFF.

Only one count was recorded for this clone. This chain uses TRBV6-6 with TRBJ1-2, with D unresolved. The CDR3 runs to 13 residues. CDR1 MNHNY and CDR2 SVGAGI come from the germline V gene (reference sequence). Trimming shortened V by 1 base and J by 8 bases, and 11 bases separated the two germline ends. The CDR3 sequence: CASSYYTGSGYTF. For the CDR3, the DNA is TGTGCCAGCAGTTACTATACGGGGTCGGGCTACACCTTC.

The gene calls are TRBV12-5 and TRBJ2-5, with TRBD1 as a possible D gene (5 bases). Germline V gene lookup returns CDR1 LGHNT and CDR2 FRNRAP. Trimming pared 4 bases from V and 6 bases from J, leaving 9 bases between. The CDR3 sequence is 12 residues long. CDR3 region: CASGSPGKTQYF. CDR3 sequence (DNA): TGTGCTAGTGGTTCCCCAGGGAAGACCCAGTACTTC.

This clone was observed a single time. The rearrangement uses TRBV7-8 and TRBJ1-5; maybe TRBD1 (5 bases). The CDR3 spans 15 residues. The germline CDR1 and CDR2 sequences are SGHVS and FQNEAQ. V lost 1 base to trimming and J lost 10 bases, with 17 bases between them. The CDR3 DNA follows: TGTGCCAGCAGCTTAGTGCAGGGAACAGTACACCCCCAGCATTTT. This sequence encodes CASSLVQGTVHPQHF.

V is TRBV2 and J is TRBJ1-5; no reliable D call. CDR3 length equals 13 residues. With 9 bases removed from V and 0 bases from J, the gap between germline ends came to 9 bases. The V gene's germline CDR1 is SNHLY and CDR2 FYNNEI. The CDR3 region is CASTEISNQPQHF. CDR3 bases: TGTGCCAGTACAGAGATTAGCAATCAGCCCCAGCATTTT. Drawing the rest from reference TRBV2 and TRBJ1-5, the complete variable domain is EPEVTQTPSHQVTQMGQEVILRCVPISNHLYFYWYRQILGQKVEFLVSFYNNEISEKSEIFDDQFSVERPDGSNFTLKIRSTKLEDSAMYFCASTEISNQPQHFGDGTRLSIL.

The chain employs TRBV28 and TRBJ2-7; 10 bases agree with TRBD1. Trimming removed 6 bases from V and 1 base from J; junction bases left unmatched: 9. CDR1 is MDHEN and CDR2 is SYDVKM in the germline V gene. The CDR3 runs 16 residues. CDR3 nucleotides: TGTGCCAGCAGCCTACTTCGGACAGGGGGGTCCTACGAGCAGTACTTC. This translates into CASSLLRTGGSYEQYF.

This CDR3 reads CASSELAGVYEQFF. The CDR3 DNA reads as TGCGCCAGCAGTGAACTAGCGGGAGTGTATGAGCAGTTCTTC. The chain combines TRBV10-1 with TRBJ2-1; 11 nucleotides line up with TRBD2. CDR3 length equals 14 residues. CDR1 is WNHNN, CDR2 SYGVQD, per germline (reference sequence). The trim removed 3 bases at V and 8 bases at J, leaving 3 bases unmatched.

The V gene is TRBV28, the J gene TRBJ2-1, with 8 bases that match TRBD2. V gave up 6 bases and J gave up 4 bases; unmatched junction bases: 14. CDR1 and CDR2 (germline): MDHEN, SYDVKM. The CDR3 loop spans 17 amino acids. CDR3 coding DNA: TGTGCCAGCAGCCCATCCTCACTAGCGGCTAAATACAATGAGCAGTTCTTC. Protein: CASSPSSLAAKYNEQFF.

This chain joins TRBV30 and TRBJ1-5; no reliable D call. The V and J ends lost 0 bases and 0 bases respectively, with 9 bases between them. The CDR3 sequence is 15 residues long. Germline V gene data show CDR1 as GTSNPN and CDR2 as SVGIG (reference sequence). The CDR3 DNA reads TGTGCCTGGAGTGTAAAGAGGGATAGCAATCAGCCCCAGCATTTT. It specifies CAWSVKRDSNQPQHF.

The V gene is TRBV9, the J gene TRBJ1-5; 9 bases are a match to TRBD1. This CDR3 has 16 residues. V trimming: 3 bases; J trimming: 0 bases; junction bases outside the gene matches: 4. The germline V gene encodes CDR1 SGDLS and CDR2 YYNGEE. CDR3 sequence reads: CASSAGTGSSNQPQHF. The CDR3 bases are TGTGCCAGCAGCGCCGGGACAGGGAGTAGCAATCAGCCCCAGCATTTT.

The chain combines TRBV9 with TRBJ2-1; possibly TRBD2 for D (6 bases). The V gene lost 4 bases and the J gene lost 7 bases, with 9 bases spanning the gap. Looked up from germline, CDR1 is SGDLS and CDR2 is YYNGEE. The CDR3 contains 12 residues. The CDR3: CASSRGGNEQFF. CDR3 DNA: TGTGCCAGCAGCCGTGGGGGGAATGAGCAGTTCTTC.

The chain links TRBV11-3 to TRBJ2-3, with TRBD2 matching 9 bases. This CDR3 is built from 16 residues. Trimming removed 2 bases from V and 0 bases from J; junction bases left unmatched: 3. Germline V lookup: CDR1 SGHNT, CDR2 YENEEA. The CDR3 nucleotides read TGTGCCAGCAGCTTATGGCTAGCGGGAAGCACAGATACGCAGTATTTT. It yields the protein CASSLWLAGSTDTQYF.

The chain joins TRBV27 to TRBJ1-5, with unresolved D. V lost 5 bases and J 4 bases, leaving 12 bases between the germline ends. This CDR3 has 14 amino acids. Germline lookup yields CDR1 MNHEY and CDR2 SMNVEV (reference sequence). The CDR3 sequence: CASSRSSYNQPQHF. The CDR3 bases are TGTGCCAGCAGTCGGTCTTCCTATAATCAGCCCCAGCATTTT.

V gene TRBV15 combines with J gene TRBJ1-2, with D possibly TRBD1 on 6 matching bases. Deletions cut 1 base from V and 8 bases from J, with 8 bases between. In germline, CDR1 is LNHNV, CDR2 YYDKDF (reference sequence). The CDR3 consists of 12 residues. CDR3 in amino acids: CATSRGGTGYTF. CDR3 in DNA: TGTGCCACCAGCAGAGGGGGGACAGGCTACACCTTC.

CDR3 DNA sequence: TGCGCCAGCAGCGGGACTAGCTTAACCGGGGAGCTGTTTTTT. Its protein product is CASSGTSLTGELFF. This sequence joins TRBV5-1 and TRBJ2-2; the match to TRBD2 covers 9 bases. With 4 bases clipped from V and 5 bases from J, the junction kept 3 bases outside the gene matches. The CDR3 length is 14 residues. In germline, CDR1 is SGHRS, CDR2 YFSETQ.

V gene TRBV10-3 combines with J gene TRBJ1-2; D is ambiguous. The ends were cut back, 3 bases at V and 0 bases at J, with 8 bases in the middle. Germline V gives CDR1 ENHRY, CDR2 SYGVKD. This CDR3 is built from 14 residues. For the CDR3, the DNA is TGTGCCATCAGTGAAGCTGTAGCTAACTATGGCTACACCTTC. It yields the protein CAISEAVANYGYTF.

V and J are TRBV6-1 and TRBJ1-1; 10 nucleotides match TRBD1. Germline loops: CDR1 MNHNS, CDR2 SASEGT. With V trimmed by 2 bases and J by 5 bases, 5 bases remained unmatched. The CDR3 spans 15 residues. CDR3 protein: CASSERQGAGTEAFF. The CDR3 region has the DNA TGTGCCAGCAGTGAAAGACAGGGGGCTGGAACTGAAGCTTTCTTT.